One TCR beta chain is described in this entry. No antigen is known for it. The data originate from a study of cytomegalovirus exposure and HLA in healthy donors. Points from the study as a whole: HLA allele associations emerged for roughly 17,000 TCR beta sequences in a later analysis, at 0.05 false discovery rate. Serostatus for CMV was the only available immune exposure information. Researchers catalogued over 150 TCR beta chains as cytomegalovirus-associated. Most TCR sequences were rare, but some public TCRs occurred in many donors.

A multiplex PCR was run with 60 Vbeta primers and 13 Jbeta primers. The assay was immunoSEQ multiplex PCR, and TCRdb's table has in-frame clones only and misses some. The sample lists approximately 120,000 clones; 81% were seen once. The sequencing sample was made of PBMCs. The receptor's source is a woman in her 30s in good health and CMV-seronegative.

The CDR3 nucleotides read TGTGCCAGCAATCTAGCGGGAGTCCCCTCCGAGACCCAGTACTTC. It encodes CASNLAGVPSETQYF. The chain has TRBV2 and TRBJ2-5; TRBD2 matches 10 bases. The CDR3 contains 15 residues. CDR1 is SNHLY and CDR2 is FYNNEI in the germline V gene. V was pared by 7 bases and J by 5 bases, with 10 bases of the junction left unmatched.